A single T cell receptor beta chain is shown here with its context. The antigen is not known. The data were taken from a study of cytotoxic CD8 clonotypes in ibrutinib-treated CLL. Study observations and caveats: Clonality correlated strongly with circulating CD8+ T cells and exceeded age-matched healthy donors at baseline.

CDR3 size: 12 residues. Germline lookup yields CDR1 MGHDK and CDR2 SYGVNS. Trimming removed 4 bases from V and 1 base from J, with 1 base in between. Genomic DNA in a quantity of about 2.1 micrograms was derived from cryopreserved PBMCs for TCR beta libraries. The repertoire was sequenced with immunoSEQ multiplex PCR; TCRdb's copy has only in-frame clones and lacks some. The sample yields some 290,000 clones, 80% seen once. The chain links TRBV25-1 to TRBJ2-2; D not certain. This material consisted of PBMCs, taken before ibrutinib treatment. This sequence originates from a human donor with chronic lymphocytic leukemia. CDR3 sequence (DNA): TGTGCCAGCAGTGTGAACACCGGGGAGCTGTTTTTT. It is translated as CASSVNTGELFF.